The clone carrying this T cell receptor beta chain was recorded many times. As originally analysed: Built for papillary thyroid cancer, a distant-metastasis classifier drew on CDR3 differences across clinicopathological groups. TCRdb recomputed clones from the PCR reads via MiXCR. The V and J calls were not made by the authors but by TCRdb's processing. Altogether about 32,000 clones are present, around a fifth being singletons, with the ten largest covering approximately 8.1%. Trimming took 1 base from V and 0 from J, leaving 10 bases between them. Germline V gives CDR1 LGHNA, CDR2 YNFKEQ. The CDR3 sequence is 15 residues long. The sample is drawn from a study of metastatic and nonmetastatic thyroid tumors. Each patient went into thyroid surgery without having received any treatment.

V gene TRBV4-2 combines with J gene TRBJ2-7; possible D gene TRBD2, 5 bases. The clonotype originates from a female donor with papillary thyroid cancer or a benign thyroid nodule (not recorded which). Some clones in this sample may be carry-over from other donors' samples. Sample: blood. CDR3: CASSQVFGDSYEQYF. CDR3 nucleotide sequence: TGTGCCAGCAGCCAAGTATTCGGGGACTCCTACGAGCAGTACTTC.